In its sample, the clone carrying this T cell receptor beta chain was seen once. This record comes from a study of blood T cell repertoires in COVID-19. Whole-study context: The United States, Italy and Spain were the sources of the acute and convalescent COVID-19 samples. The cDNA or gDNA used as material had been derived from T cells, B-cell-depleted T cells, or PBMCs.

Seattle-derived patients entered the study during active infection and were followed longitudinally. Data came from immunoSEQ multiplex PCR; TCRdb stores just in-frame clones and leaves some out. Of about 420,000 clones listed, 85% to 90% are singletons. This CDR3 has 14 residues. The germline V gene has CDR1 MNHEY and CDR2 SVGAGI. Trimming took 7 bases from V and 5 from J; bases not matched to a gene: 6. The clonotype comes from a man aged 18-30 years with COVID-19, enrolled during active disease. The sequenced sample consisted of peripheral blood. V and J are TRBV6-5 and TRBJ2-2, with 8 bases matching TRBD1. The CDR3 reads CASTDRGGTGELFF. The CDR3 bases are TGTGCCAGCACCGACAGGGGAGGTACCGGGGAGCTGTTTTTT.